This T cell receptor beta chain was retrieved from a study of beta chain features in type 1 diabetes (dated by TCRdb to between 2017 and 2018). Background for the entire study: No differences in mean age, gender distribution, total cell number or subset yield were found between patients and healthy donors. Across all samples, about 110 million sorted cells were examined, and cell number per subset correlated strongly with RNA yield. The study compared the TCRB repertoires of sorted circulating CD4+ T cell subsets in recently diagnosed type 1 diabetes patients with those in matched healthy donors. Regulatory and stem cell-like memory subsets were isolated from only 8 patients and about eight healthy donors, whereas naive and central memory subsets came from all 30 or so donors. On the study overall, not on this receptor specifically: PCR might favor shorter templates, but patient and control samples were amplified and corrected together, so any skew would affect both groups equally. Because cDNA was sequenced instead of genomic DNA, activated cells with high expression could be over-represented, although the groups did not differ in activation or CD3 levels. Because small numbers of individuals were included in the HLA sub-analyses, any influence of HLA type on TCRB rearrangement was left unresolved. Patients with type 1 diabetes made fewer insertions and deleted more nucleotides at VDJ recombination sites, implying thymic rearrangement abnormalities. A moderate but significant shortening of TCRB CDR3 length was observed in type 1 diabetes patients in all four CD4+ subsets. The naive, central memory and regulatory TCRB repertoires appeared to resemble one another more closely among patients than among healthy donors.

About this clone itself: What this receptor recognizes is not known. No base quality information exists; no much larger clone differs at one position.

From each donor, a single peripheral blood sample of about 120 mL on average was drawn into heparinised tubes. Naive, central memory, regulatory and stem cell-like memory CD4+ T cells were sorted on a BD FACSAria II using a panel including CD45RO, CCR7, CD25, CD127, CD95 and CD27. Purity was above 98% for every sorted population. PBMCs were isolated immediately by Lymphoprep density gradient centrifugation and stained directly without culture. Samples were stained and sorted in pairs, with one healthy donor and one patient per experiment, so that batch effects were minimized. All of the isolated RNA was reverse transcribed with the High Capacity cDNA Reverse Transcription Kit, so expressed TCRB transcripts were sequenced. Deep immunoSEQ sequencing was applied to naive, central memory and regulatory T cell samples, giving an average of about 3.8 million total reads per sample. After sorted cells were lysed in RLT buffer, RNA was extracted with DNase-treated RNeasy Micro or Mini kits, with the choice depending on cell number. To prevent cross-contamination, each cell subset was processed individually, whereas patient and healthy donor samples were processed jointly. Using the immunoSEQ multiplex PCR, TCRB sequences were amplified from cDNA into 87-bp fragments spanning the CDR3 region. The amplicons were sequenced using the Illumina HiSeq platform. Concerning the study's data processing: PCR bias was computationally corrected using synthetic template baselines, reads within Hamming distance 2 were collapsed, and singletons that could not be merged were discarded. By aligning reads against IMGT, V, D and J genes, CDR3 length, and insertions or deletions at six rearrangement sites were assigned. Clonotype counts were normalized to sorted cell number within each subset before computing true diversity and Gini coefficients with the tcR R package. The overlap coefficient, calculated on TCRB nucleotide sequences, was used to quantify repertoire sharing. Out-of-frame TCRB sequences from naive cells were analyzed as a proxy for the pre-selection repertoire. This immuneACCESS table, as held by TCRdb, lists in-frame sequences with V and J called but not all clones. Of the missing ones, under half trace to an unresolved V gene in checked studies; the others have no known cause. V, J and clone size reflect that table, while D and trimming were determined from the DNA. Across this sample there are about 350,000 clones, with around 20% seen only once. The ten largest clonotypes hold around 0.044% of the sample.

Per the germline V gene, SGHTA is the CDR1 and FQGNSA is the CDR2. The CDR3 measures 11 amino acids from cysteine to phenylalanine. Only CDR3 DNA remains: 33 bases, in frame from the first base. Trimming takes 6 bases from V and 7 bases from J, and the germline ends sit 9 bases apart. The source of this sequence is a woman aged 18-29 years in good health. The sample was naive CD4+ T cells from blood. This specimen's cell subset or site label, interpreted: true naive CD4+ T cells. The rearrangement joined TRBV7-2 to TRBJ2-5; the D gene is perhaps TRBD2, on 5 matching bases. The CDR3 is CASSSGGTQYF. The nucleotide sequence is TGTGCCAGCAGTTCCGGAGGGACCCAGTACTTC.